This T cell receptor (beta chain) derives from a study of blood T cell repertoires in COVID-19. The protocol was immunoSEQ multiplex PCR, while the TCRdb copy is restricted to in-frame clones and leaves out a portion. The sample lists a few hundred thousand clones; just under 90% were seen once. Donors were grouped by their self-reported clinical history. This TCR derives from a woman in her 30s who had recovered from COVID-19. The source material was PBMCs or T cells enriched from blood (not recorded which).

The CDR3 region is CSVGDLGSGANVLTF. The CDR3 region has the DNA TGCAGCGTTGGCGACCTAGGCTCTGGGGCCAACGTCCTGACTTTC. The chain is built from TRBV29-1 and TRBJ2-6; D remains ambiguous. Germline CDR1 and CDR2: SQVTM and ANQGSEA. The CDR3 is 15 residues long. Trimming took off 4 bases at V and 0 bases at J, with 10 bases between the two ends.